The 32 T cell receptor beta chains below all came from one sample that was sequenced in a study of OX40 agonist ivuxolimab in advanced cancers. Method: immunoSEQ multiplex PCR; TCRdb's copy keeps in-frame clones and lacks some. This table has under 95,000 clones, about 84% appearing once. This material consisted of CD4+ or CD8+ T cells sorted from blood, taken in a trial of the OX40 agonist ivuxolimab. These receptors were obtained from an adult with an advanced solid tumor such as melanoma, head and neck, liver or kidney cancer.

The rearrangement joins TRBV18 to TRBJ1-5, with D uncertain. The CDR3 runs 15 residues. The ends were cut back, 3 bases at V and 0 bases at J, with 9 bases in the middle. Germline V gives CDR1 KGHSH, CDR2 LQKENI. This chain's CDR3 is CASSPQGSSNQPQHF. The CDR3 DNA sequence: TGTGCCAGCTCACCTCAAGGCAGTAGCAATCAGCCCCAGCATTTT.

This chain links TRBV5-1 with TRBJ1-4; 9 bases align to TRBD1. The CDR3 loop spans 14 amino acids. The V gene end was trimmed by 2 bases and the J gene end by 8 bases; junction bases not matched to a gene: 4. Germline CDR1 SGHRS, CDR2 YFSETQ. The CDR3 loop reads CASSLQGAREKLFF. CDR3 in DNA: TGCGCCAGCAGCTTACAGGGGGCGCGGGAAAAACTGTTTTTT.

A word on this clone: The junction does not match germline at one end; this may be a read error. Other nucleotide sequences from this sample produce the same CDR3. The rearrangement joins TRBV6-1 to TRBJ1-1; D uncertain. CDR3 length: 16 amino acids. Germline-derived CDR1 and CDR2 are MNHNS and SASEGT. The CDR3 reads CASSEASWSKNTEAFF. The DNA of the CDR3 is TGTGCCAGCAGTGAAGCGTCTTGGAGTAAGAACACTGAGGCTTTCTTT.

About this clone itself: A read error may produce the germline difference seen at one junction end. The chain uses TRBV13 and TRBJ2-7; D ambiguous. The CDR3 consists of 15 residues. The germline CDR1 and CDR2 sequences are PRHDT and FYEKMQ (reference sequence). The CDR3 protein is CASSYLRHMGYAPRF. Here the CDR3 DNA reads TGTGCCAGCAGTTACCTAAGACATATGGGGTATGCCCCCCGTTTC.

This clone has more than one count but fewer than ten. V gene TRBV29-1 combines with J gene TRBJ2-1; D unclear. CDR1 is SQVTM, CDR2 ANQGSEA, per germline. The CDR3 runs to 12 residues. V gave up 3 bases and J gave up 4 bases, with 7 bases separating them. The CDR3 is CSVDWGYNEQFF. CDR3 sequence (DNA): TGCAGCGTTGATTGGGGATACAATGAGCAGTTCTTC.

This clone has only one observation. V and J are TRBV7-6 and TRBJ1-1, with 9 bases that match TRBD1. V trimming: 0 bases; J trimming: 6 bases; junction bases outside the gene matches: 2. Per the germline V gene, CDR1 is SGHVS and CDR2 is FNYEAQ. CDR3 length: 14 amino acids. The CDR3 reads CASSLAGTGSEAFF. The CDR3 DNA reads TGTGCCAGCAGCTTAGCCGGGACAGGGTCTGAAGCTTTCTTT.

The chain couples TRBV29-1 to TRBJ2-3; D is perhaps TRBD1 or TRBD2 (7 bases each). This CDR3 has 13 amino acids. The germline V gene encodes CDR1 SQVTM and CDR2 ANQGSEA. CDR3 protein: CTGGGGSTDTQYF. CDR3 DNA: TGCACGGGGGGAGGGGGCAGCACAGATACGCAGTATTTT.

The rearrangement uses TRBV11-2 and TRBJ2-3; tentatively, D is TRBD2 (5 bases). The CDR3 length is 13 residues. CDR1 and CDR2 (germline): SGHAT, FQNNGV. Trimming took 4 bases from V and 10 from J, leaving 15 bases between them. The CDR3 sequence: CASSSTLGEPQYF. Here the CDR3 DNA reads TGTGCCAGCAGCTCAACCCTGGGAGAGCCGCAGTATTTT.

The genes are TRBV6-6 and TRBJ2-3; D call uncertain. In germline, CDR1 is MNHNY, CDR2 SVGAGI (reference sequence). This CDR3 has 14 residues. V was shortened by 3 bases and J by 4 bases, with 11 bases between the two germline ends. CDR3 bases: TGTGCCAGCAGTTATTCCAAGGGCGCAGATACGCAGTATTTT. Its protein is CASSYSKGADTQYF.

The V gene is TRBV29-1, the J gene TRBJ2-7; D uncertain. V gave up 0 bases and J gave up 2 bases, with 11 bases separating them. The germline V gene encodes CDR1 SQVTM and CDR2 ANQGSEA. There are 14 residues in the CDR3. The CDR3 loop reads CSVEDGEGPYEQYF. CDR3 nucleotides: TGCAGCGTTGAAGATGGGGAAGGGCCCTACGAGCAGTACTTC.

The chain carries TRBV7-6 and TRBJ2-1; 10 nucleotides agree with TRBD1. V trimming: 5 bases; J trimming: 6 bases; junction bases outside the gene matches: 10. The V gene's germline CDR1 is SGHVS and CDR2 FNYEAQ. The CDR3 loop spans 16 amino acids. The CDR3 loop is CASSPIGDRGSNEQFF. In nucleotides, the CDR3 is TGTGCCAGCAGCCCAATCGGGGACAGGGGATCCAATGAGCAGTTCTTC. Supplemented by reference TRBV7-6 and TRBJ2-1, the full variable domain reads GAGVSQSPRYKVTKRGQDVALRCDPISGHVSLYWYRQALGQGPEFLTYFNYEAQQDKSGLPNDRFSAERPEGSISTLTIQRTEQRDSAMYRCASSPIGDRGSNEQFFGPGTRLTVL.

V usage is TRBV29-1 and J usage is TRBJ2-3; D possibly corresponds to TRBD2 (7 bases). The V gene lost 4 bases and the J gene lost 1 base, with 12 bases spanning the gap. The CDR3 contains 14 residues. Germline V lookup: CDR1 SQVTM, CDR2 ANQGSEA. The CDR3 region is CSVAGGLGTDTQYF. The CDR3, as DNA: TGCAGCGTTGCGGGGGGCTTGGGCACAGATACGCAGTATTTT.

The gene calls are TRBV14 and TRBJ2-7, with D possibly matching TRBD1 (5 bases). This CDR3 spans 13 amino acids. CDR1 is SGHDN and CDR2 is FVKESK in the germline V gene. Trimming took off 3 bases at V and 3 bases at J, with 9 bases between the two ends. The CDR3, as DNA: TGTGCCAGCAGCCAGATGACAGACTACGAGCAGTACTTC. Its translation is CASSQMTDYEQYF.

CDR3 in DNA: TGCGCCAGCAGCTCGGGGACTAGCGGCGCGTCAGAGACCCAGTACTTC. This gives the protein CASSSGTSGASETQYF. The chain joins TRBV5-1 to TRBJ2-5; 11 bases match TRBD2. CDR3 size: 16 residues. The ends lost 3 bases at V and 4 bases at J; junction bases unmatched: 8. CDR1 and CDR2 (germline): SGHRS, YFSETQ.

The V and J genes are TRBV5-1 and TRBJ2-2; no clear D. The CDR3 has 12 amino acids. Deletions cut 0 bases from V and 7 bases from J, with 4 bases between. Germline assignment: CDR1 SGHRS and CDR2 YFSETQ. In nucleotides, the CDR3 is TGCGCCAGCAGCTTGGATCTCGGGGAGCTGTTTTTT. This encodes CASSLDLGELFF.

This chain connects TRBV19 to TRBJ2-6; D unresolved. The germline V gene has CDR1 LNHDA and CDR2 SQIVND (reference sequence). The CDR3 runs to 16 residues. Between the trimmed V and J ends, which lost 3 bases and 0 bases, there was a span of 9 bases. CDR3 in DNA: TGTGCCAGTAGTATTTTCACTTACTCTGGGGCCAACGTCCTGACTTTC. Translated: CASSIFTYSGANVLTF.

This chain links TRBV27 with TRBJ2-2, with unresolved D. The germline gives CDR1 MNHEY, CDR2 SMNVEV (reference sequence). Trimming took 3 bases from V and 0 from J, leaving 8 bases between them. The CDR3 has 15 residues. CDR3 bases: TGTGCCAGCAGTTTGAAGGATACGAACACCGGGGAGCTGTTTTTT. Protein: CASSLKDTNTGELFF.

The gene calls are TRBV6-6 and TRBJ1-2; no clear D gene. Trimming removed 3 bases from V and 8 bases from J, with 13 bases in between. The CDR3 has 13 residues. Looked up from germline, CDR1 is MNHNY and CDR2 is SVGAGI (reference sequence). The CDR3 DNA reads TGTGCCAGCAGTTATAGCCCCAGTGCGGGCTACACCTTC. Encoded protein: CASSYSPSAGYTF.

Here the CDR3 DNA reads TGCGCCACCTCGGGATATGACAGGGAGGGTACAGATACGCAGTATTTT. Translated, it gives CATSGYDREGTDTQYF. V and J are TRBV10-2 and TRBJ2-3; D might be TRBD1 or TRBD2, each matching 7 bases. CDR3 length: 16 residues. Germline V gene lookup returns CDR1 WSHSY and CDR2 SAAADI. Trimming stripped 10 bases from V and 3 bases from J, with 23 bases between.

The V call is TRBV5-1, the J call TRBJ1-6; 10 nucleotides agree with TRBD1. Germline V CDR1 and CDR2: SGHRS, YFSETQ. The V segment lost 4 bases and the J segment 6 bases; nucleotides outside the gene matches: 4. CDR3 length: 15 amino acids. The CDR3 protein is CASSRDRGGNSPLHF. CDR3 DNA sequence: TGCGCCAGCAGCCGGGACAGGGGTGGTAATTCACCCCTCCACTTT.

V is TRBV9 and J is TRBJ2-7; D assignment may be TRBD1 or TRBD2 (6 bases each). The CDR3 runs 15 residues. Trimming left V 4 bases short and J 1 base short, with 15 bases between. The germline V gene has CDR1 SGDLS and CDR2 YYNGEE. CDR3 DNA sequence: TGTGCCAGCAGCCGGAGGGGGGAGCCTTCCTACGAGCAGTACTTC. This sequence encodes CASSRRGEPSYEQYF.

The chain is built from TRBV10-3 and TRBJ2-3; D gene ambiguous. The CDR3 is made up of 14 amino acids. Deletions cut 0 bases from V and 4 bases from J, with 8 bases between. CDR1 is ENHRY and CDR2 is SYGVKD in the germline V gene. The CDR3 protein is CAISESRPPDTQYF. CDR3 DNA sequence: TGTGCCATCAGTGAGTCGAGACCCCCAGATACGCAGTATTTT.

This chain joins TRBV6-1 and TRBJ2-7; 7 bases are a match to TRBD2. CDR3 size: 15 residues. The germline V gene encodes CDR1 MNHNS and CDR2 SASEGT. The V segment lost 4 bases and the J segment 7 bases; nucleotides outside the gene matches: 13. The DNA for the CDR3 is TGTGCCAGCAGTGGCCAAACGGCGGGAGCACGGGAGCAGTACTTC. Translation: CASSGQTAGAREQYF.

CDR3 loop: CASSYRTGINTGELFF. CDR3 DNA: TGTGCCAGCAGCTATAGGACAGGGATAAACACCGGGGAGCTGTTTTTT. This sequence joins TRBV11-3 and TRBJ2-2; 8 nucleotides line up with TRBD1. The CDR3 consists of 16 residues. The germline CDR1 and CDR2 sequences are SGHNT and YENEEA. J gave up 2 bases and V 4 bases, and 6 bases lay outside the gene matches.

This chain joins TRBV6-5 and TRBJ1-1; no clear D. CDR3 size: 13 residues. From germline, CDR1 is MNHEY and CDR2 SVGAGI. Between the trimmed V and J ends, which lost 0 bases and 10 bases, there was a span of 12 bases. The DNA for the CDR3 is TGTGCCAGCAGTTACTCGAAGGAGGGAATAGCTTTCTTT. Residues: CASSYSKEGIAFF.

This clone has more than one count but fewer than ten. The chain joins TRBV2 to TRBJ2-7, with a possible D match to TRBD2 (6 bases). Trimming removed 4 bases at V and 2 bases at J, with 9 bases between. This CDR3 spans 13 amino acids. Per germline, CDR1 SNHLY and CDR2 FYNNEI. CDR3 residues: CASSVEGAYEQYF. The DNA for the CDR3 is TGTGCCAGCAGTGTGGAGGGAGCCTACGAGCAGTACTTC. Looking up the rest from reference TRBV2 and TRBJ2-7 gives the full variable domain: EPEVTQTPSHQVTQMGQEVILRCVPISNHLYFYWYRQILGQKVEFLVSFYNNEISEKSEIFDDQFSVERPDGSNFTLKIRSTKLEDSAMYFCASSVEGAYEQYFGPGTRLTVT.

A remark on this clone: The germline gene is not matched at one end of the junction; a read error may be the cause. This rearrangement joins TRBV7-7 to TRBJ1-3; weak D call: TRBD1 (6 bases). The CDR3 spans 14 residues. Germline V gives CDR1 SSHAT, CDR2 FNYEAQ (reference sequence). The CDR3 DNA reads as TGTGCTAGCAGCTTAGGGGGCTCTGGAAACACCATATATTTT. Its protein is CASSLGGSGNTIYF.

This clone was detected once. The genes are TRBV7-3 and TRBJ1-1; TRBD1 matches at 7 bases. CDR3 length: 18 amino acids. V lost 2 bases and J lost 1; bases outside the gene matches: 13. Germline V lookup: CDR1 SGHTA, CDR2 FQGTGA. DNA of the CDR3: TGTGCCAGCAGCTTAGGTCCCGGGGGCAGGGGGTCGAACACTGAAGCTTTCTTT. Translation gives CASSLGPGGRGSNTEAFF.

This sequence joins TRBV6-5 and TRBJ2-7; 7 bases line up with TRBD1. CDR1 is MNHEY and CDR2 is SVGAGI in the germline V gene. The V gene end was trimmed by 5 bases and the J gene end by 3 bases; junction bases not matched to a gene: 7. This CDR3 has 14 residues. CDR3 coding DNA: TGTGCCAGCAGTAACCGGGACAGCGTCTACGAGCAGTACTTC. Its protein product is CASSNRDSVYEQYF.

This chain joins TRBV13 and TRBJ2-1; weak D call: TRBD2 (6 bases). The V gene lost 3 bases and the J gene lost 6 bases, with 12 bases spanning the gap. Germline V gives CDR1 PRHDT, CDR2 FYEKMQ (reference sequence). The CDR3 contains 14 residues. CDR3 in DNA: TGTGCCAGCAGCTTCCAGGGACTTGGCAATGAGCAGTTCTTC. Encoded protein: CASSFQGLGNEQFF.

The sample holds one count of this clone. The V call is TRBV11-1, the J call TRBJ2-3; TRBD2 might be the D (6 bases). Germline V gives CDR1 SGHAT, CDR2 FQDESV (reference sequence). The CDR3 has 13 amino acids. V lost 5 bases, J lost 14 bases, and 20 bases lay in between. In DNA form, the CDR3 reads TGTGCCAGCAGCCCCCCCACTAGCCCTAGCATGTATTTT. This encodes CASSPPTSPSMYF.

The chain joins TRBV11-2 to TRBJ2-2; TRBD2 matches 8 bases. Trimming removed 5 bases from V and 5 bases from J; junction bases left unmatched: 16. CDR1 SGHAT and CDR2 FQNNGV come from the germline V gene. The CDR3 has 18 residues. The CDR3 nucleotides are TGTGCCAGCAGCCTCCGAGGGAGCGGGGGCCCGAGGACCGGGGAGCTGTTTTTT. This gives the protein CASSLRGSGGPRTGELFF.